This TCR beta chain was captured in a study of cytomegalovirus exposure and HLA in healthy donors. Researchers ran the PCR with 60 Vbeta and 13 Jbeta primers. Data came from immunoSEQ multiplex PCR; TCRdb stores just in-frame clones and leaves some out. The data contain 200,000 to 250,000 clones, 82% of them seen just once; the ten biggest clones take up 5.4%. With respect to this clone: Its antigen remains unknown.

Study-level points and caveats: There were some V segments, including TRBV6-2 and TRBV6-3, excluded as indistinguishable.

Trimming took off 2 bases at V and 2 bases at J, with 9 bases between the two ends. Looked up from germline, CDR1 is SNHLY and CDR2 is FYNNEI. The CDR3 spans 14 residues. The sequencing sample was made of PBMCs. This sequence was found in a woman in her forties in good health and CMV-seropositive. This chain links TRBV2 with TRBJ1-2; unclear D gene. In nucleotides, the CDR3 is TGTGCCAGCAGTGAAAGTCGGGTGAACTATGGCTACACCTTC. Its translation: CASSESRVNYGYTF.